This TCR beta chain was recovered during a study of blood T cell repertoires in COVID-19. The wider study: PBMCs, B-cell-depleted T cells, or T cells were the source of the cDNA or gDNA that made up the material.

This CDR3 is built from 12 residues. Trimming removed 6 bases at V and 7 bases at J, with 10 bases between. CDR1 and CDR2 from the germline V gene are MDHEN and SYDVKM. Seattle enrolled patients during active infection and tracked them longitudinally. Study processing details: Amplified reference gene primers provided the basis for estimating nucleated cell counts. Some clones are missing from TCRdb's copy, which holds only in-frame ones; the method was immunoSEQ multiplex PCR. V and J calls and clone size are those listed in that table; D and trimming were worked out from the DNA. Of about 300,000 clones listed, roughly 89% were seen once; the top ten hold approximately 1.8%.

The chain uses TRBV28 and TRBJ1-5, with D perhaps matching TRBD1 (5 bases). The sequencing sample was made of peripheral blood. The receptor was isolated from a woman in her 30s with COVID-19, enrolled during active disease. CDR3 residues: CASRSGGQPQHF. The DNA of the CDR3 is TGTGCCAGCAGGTCCGGGGGACAGCCCCAGCATTTT.